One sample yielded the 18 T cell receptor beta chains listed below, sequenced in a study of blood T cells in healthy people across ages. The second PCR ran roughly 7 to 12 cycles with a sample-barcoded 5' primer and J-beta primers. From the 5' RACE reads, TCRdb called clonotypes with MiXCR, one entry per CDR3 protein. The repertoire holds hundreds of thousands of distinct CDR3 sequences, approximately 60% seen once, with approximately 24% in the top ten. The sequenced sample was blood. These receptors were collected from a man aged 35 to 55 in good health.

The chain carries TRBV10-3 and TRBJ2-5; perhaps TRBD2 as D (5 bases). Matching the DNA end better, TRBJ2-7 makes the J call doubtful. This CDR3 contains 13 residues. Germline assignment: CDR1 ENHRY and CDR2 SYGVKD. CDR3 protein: CAISGEGSYEQYF. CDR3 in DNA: TGTGCCATCAGTGGTGAAGGGAGCTACGAGCAGTACTTC.

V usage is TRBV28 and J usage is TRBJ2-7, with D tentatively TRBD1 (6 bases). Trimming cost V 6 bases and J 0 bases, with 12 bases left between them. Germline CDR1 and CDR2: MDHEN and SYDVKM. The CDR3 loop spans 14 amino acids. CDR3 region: CASRIRTDSYEQYF. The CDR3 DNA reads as TGTGCCAGCAGAATACGGACAGACTCCTACGAGCAGTACTTC.

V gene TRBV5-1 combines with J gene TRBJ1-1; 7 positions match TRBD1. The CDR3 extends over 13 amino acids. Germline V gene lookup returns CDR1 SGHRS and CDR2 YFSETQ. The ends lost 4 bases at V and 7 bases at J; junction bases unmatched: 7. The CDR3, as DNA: TGCGCCAGCAGCGAGGGACAGAGGAATGAAGCTTTCTTT. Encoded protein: CASSEGQRNEAFF.

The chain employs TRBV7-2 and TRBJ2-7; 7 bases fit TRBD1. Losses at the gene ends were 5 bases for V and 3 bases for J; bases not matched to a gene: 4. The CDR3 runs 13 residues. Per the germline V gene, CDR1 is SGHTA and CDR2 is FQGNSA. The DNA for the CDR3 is TGTGCCAGCAGCGTACAGGGGCACTACGAGCAGTACTTC. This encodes CASSVQGHYEQYF.

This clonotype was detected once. Here the CDR3 DNA reads TGTGCCAGCAGGACTGGACAGGGAAGCTATGGCTACACCTTC. Its translation is CASRTGQGSYGYTF. The chain carries TRBV12-3 or TRBV12-4 and TRBJ1-2, with 8 bases identical to TRBD1. This CDR3 is built from 14 residues. The V segment lost 6 bases and the J segment 4 bases; nucleotides outside the gene matches: 7.

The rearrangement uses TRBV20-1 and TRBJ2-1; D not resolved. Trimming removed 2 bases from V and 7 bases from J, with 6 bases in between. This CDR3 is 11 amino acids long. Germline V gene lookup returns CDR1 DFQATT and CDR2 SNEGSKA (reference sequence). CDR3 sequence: CSARRANEQFF. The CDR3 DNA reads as TGCAGTGCTAGACGGGCTAATGAGCAGTTCTTC.

DNA for the CDR3: TGCGCCAGCAGCTTGCCTAGCGGGAGAGGACTTGTGGTCCATGAGCAGTACTTC. This encodes CASSLPSGRGLVVHEQYF. The chain links TRBV5-1 to TRBJ2-5; 10 nucleotides line up with TRBD2. This CDR3 comprises 18 residues. V gave up 1 base and J gave up 11 bases; unmatched junction bases: 20. The V gene's germline CDR1 is SGHRS and CDR2 YFSETQ.

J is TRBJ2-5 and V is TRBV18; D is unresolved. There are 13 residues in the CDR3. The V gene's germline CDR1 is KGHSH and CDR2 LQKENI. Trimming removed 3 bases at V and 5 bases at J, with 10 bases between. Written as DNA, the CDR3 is TGTGCCAGCTCACCCCGTGGGTTGGAGACCCAGTACTTC. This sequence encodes CASSPRGLETQYF.

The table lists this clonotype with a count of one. The CDR3 DNA sequence: TGTGCCAGCAGTCTGTTCAGGGTGGGTGCTGAGGGAAAACTGTTTTTT. Its protein is CASSLFRVGAEGKLFF. The chain has TRBV28 and TRBJ1-4; TRBD1 is a possible D gene (5 bases). The CDR3 extends over 16 amino acids. V shed 5 bases and J shed 10 bases, with 23 bases lying between them. Germline CDR1 is MDHEN and CDR2 is SYDVKM.

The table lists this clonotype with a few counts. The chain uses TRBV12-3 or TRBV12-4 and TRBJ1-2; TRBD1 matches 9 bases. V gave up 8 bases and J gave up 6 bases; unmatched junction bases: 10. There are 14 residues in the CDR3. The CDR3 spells CASGRTGGLNGYTF. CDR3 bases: TGTGCCAGCGGACGAACAGGGGGCCTCAATGGCTACACCTTC.

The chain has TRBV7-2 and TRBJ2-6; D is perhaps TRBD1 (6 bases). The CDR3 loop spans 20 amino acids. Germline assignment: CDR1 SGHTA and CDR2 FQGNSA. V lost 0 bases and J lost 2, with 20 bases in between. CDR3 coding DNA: TGTGCCAGCAGCTTAGCTCTTACAGGGATCCTGGTAACTGGGGCCAACGTCCTGACTTTC. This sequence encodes CASSLALTGILVTGANVLTF.

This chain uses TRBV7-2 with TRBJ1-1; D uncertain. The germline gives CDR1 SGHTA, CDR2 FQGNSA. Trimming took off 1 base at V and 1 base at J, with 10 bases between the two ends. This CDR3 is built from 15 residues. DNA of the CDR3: TGTGCCAGCAGCTTAGTGGCACAAGCGAACACTGAAGCTTTCTTT. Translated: CASSLVAQANTEAFF.

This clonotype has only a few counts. The CDR3 DNA reads TGTGCCAGCAGTTTTTCAGGGGCGGGGGAGACCCAGTACTTC. Its protein product is CASSFSGAGETQYF. V gene TRBV28 combines with J gene TRBJ2-5; D tentatively fits TRBD1 or TRBD2 (6 bases each). Germline loops: CDR1 MDHEN, CDR2 SYDVKM. The ends were cut back, 3 bases at V and 5 bases at J, with 13 bases in the middle. CDR3 length equals 14 residues.

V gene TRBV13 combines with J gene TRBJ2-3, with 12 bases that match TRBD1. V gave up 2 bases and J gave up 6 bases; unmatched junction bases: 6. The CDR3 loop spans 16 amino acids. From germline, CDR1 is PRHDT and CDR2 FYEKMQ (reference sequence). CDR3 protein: CASSLMGQGAWDTQYF. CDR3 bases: TGTGCCAGCAGCTTAATGGGACAGGGGGCTTGGGATACGCAGTATTTT.

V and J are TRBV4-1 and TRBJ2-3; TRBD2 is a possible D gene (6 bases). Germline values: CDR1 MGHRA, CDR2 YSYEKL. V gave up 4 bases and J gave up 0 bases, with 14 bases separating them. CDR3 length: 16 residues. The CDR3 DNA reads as TGCGCCAGCAGCCGACTAGACAGCCCCAGCACAGATACGCAGTATTTT. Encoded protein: CASSRLDSPSTDTQYF.

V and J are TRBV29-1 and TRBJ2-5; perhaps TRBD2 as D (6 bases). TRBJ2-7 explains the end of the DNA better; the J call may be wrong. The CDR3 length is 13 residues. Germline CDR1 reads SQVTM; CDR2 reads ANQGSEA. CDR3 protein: CSVHGTYNGEQYF. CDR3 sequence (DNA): TGCAGCGTTCACGGGACTTATAATGGCGAGCAGTACTTC.

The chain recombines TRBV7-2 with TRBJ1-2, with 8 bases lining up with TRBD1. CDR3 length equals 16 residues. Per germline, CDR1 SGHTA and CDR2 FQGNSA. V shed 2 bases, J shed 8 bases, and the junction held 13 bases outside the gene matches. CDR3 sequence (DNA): TGTGCCAGCAGCTTATATATCACAGGGGGAGATTTGGGCTACACCTTC. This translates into CASSLYITGGDLGYTF.

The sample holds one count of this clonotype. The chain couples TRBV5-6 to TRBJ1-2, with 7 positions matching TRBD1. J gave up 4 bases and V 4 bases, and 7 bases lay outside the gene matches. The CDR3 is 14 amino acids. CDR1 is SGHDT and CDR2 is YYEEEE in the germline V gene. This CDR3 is CASSQGTAIYGYTF. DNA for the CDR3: TGTGCCAGCAGCCAGGGGACAGCCATCTATGGCTACACCTTC.